The text below deals with one T cell receptor (beta chain). This entry is derived from a study of OX40 agonist ivuxolimab in advanced cancers. Produced via immunoSEQ multiplex PCR; TCRdb's table is partial and in-frame only. There are 75,000 to 95,000 clones in the sample; around 90% occur only once, and 2.3% lies in the top ten. Sequences were derived from CD4+ or CD8+ T cells sorted from blood, sampled in a trial of the OX40 agonist ivuxolimab. The sequence was collected from an adult with an advanced solid tumor such as melanoma, head and neck, liver or kidney cancer.

CDR3 sequence: CASSLRQNTEAFF. The CDR3 DNA follows: TGTGCCAGCAGCTTGAGACAGAACACTGAAGCTTTCTTT. V and J are TRBV7-6 and TRBJ1-1, with D unclear. Germline CDR1 and CDR2: SGHVS and FNYEAQ. V lost 3 bases and J 1 base, leaving 6 bases between the germline ends. The CDR3 loop spans 13 amino acids.